These 13 T cell receptor beta chains originate from one sample sequenced in a study of blood T cell repertoires in COVID-19. Here immunoSEQ multiplex PCR was the method, and the copy in TCRdb shows in-frame clones only, minus some. The profile shows around 260,000 clones, over 70% of them singletons. The material sequenced was peripheral blood. Every receptor here comes from a woman between 65 and 79 years old with COVID-19, enrolled during active disease.

This chain links TRBV12-3 or TRBV12-4 with TRBJ1-2; 7 bases line up with TRBD1. Unmatched junction bases numbered 2, after V lost 6 bases and J lost 1 base. This CDR3 region has 13 residues. The CDR3 DNA reads TGTGCCAGCAGCCAGGGGGGTAACTATGGCTACACCTTC. Residues: CASSQGGNYGYTF.

Comments on this clone: The same CDR3 also results from other DNA sequences found in this sample. This chain connects TRBV27 to TRBJ1-5; D uncertain. Trimming took off 2 bases at V and 1 base at J, with 3 bases between the two ends. The CDR3 extends over 13 amino acids. Germline CDR1 reads MNHEY; CDR2 reads SMNVEV (reference sequence). In DNA, the CDR3 is TGTGCCAGCAGTTTACGGAGCAATCAGCCCCAGCATTTT. Translation gives CASSLRSNQPQHF.

The chain uses TRBV18 and TRBJ1-1, with TRBD1 as a possible D gene (5 bases). The CDR3 is 15 amino acids. CDR1 KGHSH and CDR2 LQKENI come from the germline V gene. V was pared by 3 bases and J by 2 bases, with 13 bases between. CDR3 DNA sequence: TGTGCCAGCTCACCGGGGGGACGGATAAACACTGAAGCTTTCTTT. Residues: CASSPGGRINTEAFF.

The V gene is TRBV4-2, the J gene TRBJ1-5; D might be TRBD1 (5 bases). Trimming removed 2 bases from V and 2 bases from J, with 10 bases in between. CDR1 and CDR2 (germline): LGHNA, YNFKEQ. This CDR3 comprises 15 residues. The CDR3 sequence: CASSQTGVGNQPQHF. The CDR3 bases are TGTGCCAGCAGCCAAACAGGAGTGGGCAATCAGCCCCAGCATTTT.

This clone has a single count. The chain uses TRBV24-1 and TRBJ1-2; weak D call: TRBD1 (5 bases). V was shortened by 2 bases and J by 6 bases, with 18 bases between the two germline ends. The CDR3 is made up of 16 amino acids. CDR1 is KGHDR and CDR2 is SFDVKD in the germline V gene. The CDR3 nucleotides read TGTGCCACCAGTGATTCAGCTGGCACAGGCTGGGATGGCTACACCTTC. It specifies CATSDSAGTGWDGYTF.

The rearrangement uses TRBV30 and TRBJ2-7; 7 nucleotides match TRBD2. This CDR3 spans 13 amino acids. Germline values: CDR1 GTSNPN, CDR2 SVGIG (reference sequence). V lost 4 bases, J lost 4 bases, and 7 bases stayed unmatched. Here the CDR3 DNA reads TGTGCCTGGACCGCGGGAGCGCAGTACGAGCAGTACTTC. Translating it yields CAWTAGAQYEQYF.

This chain links TRBV4-2 with TRBJ1-3; D is uncertain. From germline, CDR1 is LGHNA and CDR2 YNFKEQ. The CDR3 contains 16 residues. Trimming stripped 0 bases from V and 2 bases from J, with 11 bases between. CDR3 sequence: CASSQDERVTGNTIYF. CDR3 sequence (DNA): TGTGCCAGCAGCCAAGATGAGCGAGTGACTGGAAACACCATATATTTT.

The chain has TRBV4-1 and TRBJ2-1; 12 bases are shared with TRBD2. The CDR3 covers 15 residues. After removal of 4 bases from V and 9 bases from J, the junction contained 7 bases not matched to a gene. The germline V gene has CDR1 MGHRA and CDR2 YSYEKL. Written as DNA, the CDR3 is TGCGCCAGCAGCCTAGGACTAGCGGGATCAGGTGAGCAGTTCTTC. Amino acids: CASSLGLAGSGEQFF.

The DNA of the CDR3 is TGTGCCAGCAGCAACGCCGGGACAGGAGGGGGTCAGCCCCAGCATTTT. The encoded protein is CASSNAGTGGGQPQHF. This rearrangement joins TRBV7-9 to TRBJ1-5; 8 bases align to TRBD1. The CDR3 totals 16 residues. Trimming removed 5 bases from V and 6 bases from J; junction bases left unmatched: 12. CDR1 is SEHNR, CDR2 FQNEAQ, per germline (reference sequence).

The chain employs TRBV5-5 and TRBJ2-6; 10 bases are shared with TRBD1. J lost 3 bases, V lost 5 bases, and 8 bases had no gene match. This CDR3 has 17 residues. Per the germline V gene, CDR1 is SGHKS and CDR2 is YYEKEE (reference sequence). The CDR3 region has the DNA TGTGCCAGCAGTACGGGACAGGGGAGTGGTGGGGCCAACGTCCTGACTTTC. As protein: CASSTGQGSGGANVLTF.

Comment on this clone: The sample holds other DNA sequences that translate to the same CDR3. The V and J genes are TRBV19 and TRBJ2-3; D not certain. The germline V gene encodes CDR1 LNHDA and CDR2 SQIVND (reference sequence). Trimming removed 3 bases at V and 5 bases at J, with 3 bases between. This CDR3 has 11 amino acids. The CDR3, as DNA: TGTGCCAGTAGTATTAGAGATACGCAGTATTTT. It encodes CASSIRDTQYF. Together with reference TRBV19 and TRBJ2-3, the CDR3 gives the full variable domain: DGGITQSPKYLFRKEGQNVTLSCEQNLNHDAMYWYRQDPGQGLRLIYYSQIVNDFQKGDIAEGYSVSREKKESFPLTVTSAQKNPTAFYLCASSIRDTQYFGPGTRLTVL.

This clone appeared a few times. The chain links TRBV6-2 or TRBV6-3 to TRBJ2-7, with 10 bases lining up with TRBD2. The length of the CDR3 is 15 residues. J gave up 3 bases and V 2 bases, and 4 bases lay outside the gene matches. CDR1 is MNHEY, CDR2 SVGEGT, per germline. The CDR3 protein is CASSYRLAGYYEQYF. CDR3 nucleotide sequence: TGTGCCAGCAGTTACCGACTAGCGGGTTACTACGAGCAGTACTTC.

This clone was counted between two and nine times. The gene calls are TRBV19 and TRBJ1-5; TRBD1 might be the D (6 bases). CDR1 is LNHDA, CDR2 SQIVND, per germline (reference sequence). V gave up 3 bases and J gave up 6 bases, with 12 bases separating them. The CDR3 is 14 amino acids. The CDR3 coding sequence is TGTGCCAGTAGTATGCCCGGGACACCTCAGCCCCAGCATTTT. It encodes CASSMPGTPQPQHF.